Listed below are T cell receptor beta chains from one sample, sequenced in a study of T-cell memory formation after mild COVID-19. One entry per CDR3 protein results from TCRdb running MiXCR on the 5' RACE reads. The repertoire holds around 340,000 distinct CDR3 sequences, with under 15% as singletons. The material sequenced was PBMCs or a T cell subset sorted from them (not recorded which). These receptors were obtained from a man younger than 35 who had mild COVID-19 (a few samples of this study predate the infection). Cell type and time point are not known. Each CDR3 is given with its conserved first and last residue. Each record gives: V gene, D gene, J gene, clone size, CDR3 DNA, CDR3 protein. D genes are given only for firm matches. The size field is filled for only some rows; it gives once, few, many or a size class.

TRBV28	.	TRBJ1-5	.	TGTGCCAGCGGGCGACCGAATCAGCCCCAGCATTTT	CASGRPNQPQHF
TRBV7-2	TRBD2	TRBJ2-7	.	TGTGCCAGCAGCTCGGCCCCTCGGGAGGGGGAGCAGTACTTC	CASSSAPREGEQYF
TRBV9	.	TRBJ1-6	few	TGTGCCAGCAGCGTAGGAAGTTCACCCCTCCACTTT	CASSVGSSPLHF
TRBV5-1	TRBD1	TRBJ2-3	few	TGCGCCAGCAGCTTGGGGGGACAGGGGGCGACAGATACGCAGTATTTT	CASSLGGQGATDTQYF
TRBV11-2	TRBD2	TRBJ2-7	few	TGTGCCAGCGCTCCCGGGCGGGGGGGGACTTACCTGAGCTTC	CASAPGRGGTYLSF
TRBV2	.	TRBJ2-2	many	TGTGCCAGCAGTGAAGGCAAGAACACCGGGGAGCTGTTTTTT	CASSEGKNTGELFF
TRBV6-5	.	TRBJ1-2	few	TGTGCCAGCAGTTACCCTGGCAGCTATGGCTACACCTTC	CASSYPGSYGYTF
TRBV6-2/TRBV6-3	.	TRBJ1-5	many	TGTGCCAGCAGCCCGACAGCGATCAATCAGCCCCAGCATTTT	CASSPTAINQPQHF
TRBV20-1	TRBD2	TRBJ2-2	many	TGCAGTGCTAGAGATCCTAGCGGGGGGCACACCGGGGAGCTGTTTTTT	CSARDPSGGHTGELFF
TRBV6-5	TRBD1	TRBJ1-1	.	TGTGCCAGCAGTACGGGACAGTCACGGCGAGCTTTCTTT	CASSTGQSRRAFF
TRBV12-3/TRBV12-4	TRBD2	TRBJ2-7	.	TGTGCCAGCAGTCCGCCGGGCCGGGGGGACGAGCAGTACTTC	CASSPPGRGDEQYF
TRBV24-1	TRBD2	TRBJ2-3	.	TGTGCCACCTCTCGGGGGGCAGATACGCAGTATTTT	CATSRGADTQYF
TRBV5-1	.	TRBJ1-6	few	TGCGCCAGCAGCCTACGTGGTAATTCACCCCTCCACTTT	CASSLRGNSPLHF
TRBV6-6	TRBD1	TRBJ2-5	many	TGTGCCAGCAGTTGGGGACAGGGGGCCCAAGAGACCCAGTACTTC	CASSWGQGAQETQYF
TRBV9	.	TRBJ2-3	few	TGTGCCAGCAGCGTTCGGCACCTACGCACAGATACGCAGTATTTT	CASSVRHLRTDTQYF
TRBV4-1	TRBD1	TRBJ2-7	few	TGCGCCAGCAGCTGGCCGGGACAGGGGGCCCACGAGCAGTACTTC	CASSWPGQGAHEQYF
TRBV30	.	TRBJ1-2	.	TGTGCCTGGAGTGTGGAGGGTACCGGCGGGGAAACTAACTATGGCTACACCTTC	CAWSVEGTGGETNYGYTF
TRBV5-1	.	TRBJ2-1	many	TGCGCCAGCAGCTTGGCCAGGATAAACCTCAATGAGCAGTTCTTC	CASSLARINLNEQFF
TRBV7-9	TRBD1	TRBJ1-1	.	TGTGCCAGCAGCTCTCCGGCAGGGGGACGGTACACTGAAGCTTTCTTT	CASSSPAGGRYTEAFF
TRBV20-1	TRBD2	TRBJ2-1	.	TGCAGTGCTAGATCAAGCGGGGGAAGCTCCTACAATGAGCAGTTCTTC	CSARSSGGSSYNEQFF
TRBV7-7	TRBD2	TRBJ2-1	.	TGTGCCAGCAGCCCCGGGACTAGCGGCGTCAATGAGCAGTTCTTC	CASSPGTSGVNEQFF
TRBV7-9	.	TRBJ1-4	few	TGTGCCAGCAGCTCTATAATGGATGAAAAACTGTTTTTT	CASSSIMDEKLFF
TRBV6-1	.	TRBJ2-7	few	TGTGCCAGCAGGAAAACAGGGTCCGTGGGGTACGAGCAGTACTTC	CASRKTGSVGYEQYF
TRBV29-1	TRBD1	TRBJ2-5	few	TGCAGCATAGGGACAGGGGTAATTTCGGAGACCCAGTACTTC	CSIGTGVISETQYF
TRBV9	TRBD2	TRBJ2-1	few	TGTGCCAGCAGCGTGAGTATTGGCGGGGGGGCCCACGATGAGCAGTTCTTC	CASSVSIGGGAHDEQFF
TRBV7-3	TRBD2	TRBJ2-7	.	TGTGCCAGCAGCTTAAAAGCGGGGGGGCTCTACGAGCAGTACTTC	CASSLKAGGLYEQYF
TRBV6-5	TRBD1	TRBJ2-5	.	TGTGCCAGCAGCCGGACAGGCTTGTTAATGGAGACCCAGTACTTC	CASSRTGLLMETQYF
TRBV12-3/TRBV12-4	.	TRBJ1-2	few	TGTGCCAGCAGTTCAAGGGGAGGCAATGGCTACACCTTC	CASSSRGGNGYTF
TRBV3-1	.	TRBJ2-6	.	TGTGCCAGCAAGGAGTCTGGACCCGGGGCCAACGTCCTGACTTTC	CASKESGPGANVLTF
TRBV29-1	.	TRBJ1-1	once	TGCAGCGGAATCCCGGGTCCTGGGGGTGAAGCTTTCTTT	CSGIPGPGGEAFF
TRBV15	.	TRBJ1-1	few	TGTGCCACCAGCAGAGATCTAACAGGTTTACCAGACACTGAAGCTTTCTTT	CATSRDLTGLPDTEAFF
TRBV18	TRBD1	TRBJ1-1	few	TGTGCCAGCTCACAGGGGACAGATAACACTGAAGCTTTCTTT	CASSQGTDNTEAFF
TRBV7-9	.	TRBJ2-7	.	TGTGCCAGCGACGGGTCCGAGCAGTACTTC	CASDGSEQYF
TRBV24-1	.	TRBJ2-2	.	TGTGCCACCAGTGACACGAAGAGGGCCGGGGAGCTGTTTTTT	CATSDTKRAGELFF
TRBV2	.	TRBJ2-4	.	TGTGCCAGCAGTCAGGACGGTAAAAACATTCAGTACTTC	CASSQDGKNIQYF
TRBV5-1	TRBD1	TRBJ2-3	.	TGCGCCAGCAGCGACAGGGGAAGTAGCACAGATACGCAGTATTTT	CASSDRGSSTDTQYF
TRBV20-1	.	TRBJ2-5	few	TGCAGTGCTGGGTACCAAGAGACCCAGTACTTC	CSAGYQETQYF
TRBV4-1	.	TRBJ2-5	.	TGCGCCAGCAGCCAAGAAGGGCGCGGGGCCCTGCAAGAGACCCAGTACTTC	CASSQEGRGALQETQYF
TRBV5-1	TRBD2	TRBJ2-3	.	TGCGCCAGCAGCCATGGACTAGCTGTTACAGATACGCAGTATTTT	CASSHGLAVTDTQYF
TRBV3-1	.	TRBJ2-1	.	TGTGCCAGCAGCCAAGATCCCCGTCACAAAAATGAGCAGTTCTTC	CASSQDPRHKNEQFF
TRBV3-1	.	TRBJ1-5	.	TGTGCCAGCAGCCAAGCTGGGGGAGGTACTCAGCCCCAGCATTTT	CASSQAGGGTQPQHF
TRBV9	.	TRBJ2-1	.	TGTGCCAGCAGCGTAGCGGGCGCAAGCTCCTACAATGAGCAGTTCTTC	CASSVAGASSYNEQFF
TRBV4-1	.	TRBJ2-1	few	TGCGCCAGCAGCCAAGAACGGGGGTTGGTTGAGCAGTTCTTC	CASSQERGLVEQFF
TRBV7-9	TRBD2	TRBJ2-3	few	TGTGCCAGCAGCTTAGGTAGCGGGGAGACCACAGATACGCAGTATTTT	CASSLGSGETTDTQYF
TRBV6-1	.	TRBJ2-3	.	TGTGCCAGCAGTGTGGTCGCAGATACGCAGTATTTT	CASSVVADTQYF
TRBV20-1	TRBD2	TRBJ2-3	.	TGCGGGGGGGTTACAGATACGCAGTATTTT	CGGVTDTQYF
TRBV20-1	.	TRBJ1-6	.	TGCAGTGCACGGGCTCAGAGTTCACCCCTCCACTTT	CSARAQSSPLHF